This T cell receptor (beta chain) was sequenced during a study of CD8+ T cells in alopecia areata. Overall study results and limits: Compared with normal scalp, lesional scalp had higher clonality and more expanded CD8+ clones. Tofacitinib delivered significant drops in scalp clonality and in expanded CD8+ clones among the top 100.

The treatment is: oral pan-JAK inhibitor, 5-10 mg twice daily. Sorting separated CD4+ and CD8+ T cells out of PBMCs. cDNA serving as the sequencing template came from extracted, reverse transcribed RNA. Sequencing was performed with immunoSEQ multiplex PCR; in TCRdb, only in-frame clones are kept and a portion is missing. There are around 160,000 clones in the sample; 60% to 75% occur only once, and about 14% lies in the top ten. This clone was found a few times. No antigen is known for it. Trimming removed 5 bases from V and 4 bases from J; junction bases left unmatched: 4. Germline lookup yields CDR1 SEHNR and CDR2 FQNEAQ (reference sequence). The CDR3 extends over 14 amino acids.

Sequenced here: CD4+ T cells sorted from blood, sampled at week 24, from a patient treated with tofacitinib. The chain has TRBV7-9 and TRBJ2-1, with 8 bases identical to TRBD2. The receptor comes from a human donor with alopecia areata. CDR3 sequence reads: CASSPIAGYNEQFF. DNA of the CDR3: TGTGCCAGCAGCCCCATAGCGGGGTACAATGAGCAGTTCTTC.